This T cell receptor beta chain derives from a study of CXCR3-negative and CXCR3-positive naive CD8 T cells. Study context: Libraries each contributed about 1.5 +/- 0.3 million TRB reads, for around 140 million in total. Study-wide points: Compared with CXCR3-negative naive cells, CXCR3-positive naive cells showed more hydrophobic TRB CDR3s.

The libraries of TRB cDNA were prepared using 5' RACE with UMI labels. TCRdb derives one entry per CDR3 protein from the 5' RACE reads, leaving out DNA. The clone table shows around 6,900 distinct CDR3 sequences, with the ten largest holding about 1.4%. Naive CD8+ T cells showed CD45RO-CCR7+CD27+CD95-. Remarks on this clonotype: The antigen is not known.

The CDR3 is 16 residues long. CDR1 is LNHDA, CDR2 SQIVND, per germline (reference sequence). This chain joins TRBV19 and TRBJ1-5. Sequences were obtained from naive CXCR3+ CD8+ T cells from blood. The sample's subset: CD45RO-CCR7+CD27+CD95- naive CD8+ T cells expressing CXCR3 (TNR3+). This TCR derives from a human donor in good health. Some clones in this sample may be carry-over from other donors' samples. The CDR3 spells CASSITEIDSNQPQHF.